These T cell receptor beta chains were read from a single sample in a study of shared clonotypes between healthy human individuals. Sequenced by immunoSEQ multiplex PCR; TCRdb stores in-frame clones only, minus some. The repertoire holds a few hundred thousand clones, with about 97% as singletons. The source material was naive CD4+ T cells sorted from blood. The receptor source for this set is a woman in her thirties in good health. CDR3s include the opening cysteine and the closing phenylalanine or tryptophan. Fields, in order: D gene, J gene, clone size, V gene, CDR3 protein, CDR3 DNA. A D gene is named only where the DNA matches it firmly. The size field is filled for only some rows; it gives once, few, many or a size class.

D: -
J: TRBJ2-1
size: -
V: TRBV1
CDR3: CTSSQGLAGYNEQFF
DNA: TGCACCAGCAGCCAAGGACTAGCGGGGTACAATGAGCAGTTCTTC

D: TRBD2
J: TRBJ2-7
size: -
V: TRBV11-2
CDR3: CASSLDNLAGEQYF
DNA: TGTGCCAGCAGCTTAGATAATCTAGCGGGCGAGCAGTACTTC

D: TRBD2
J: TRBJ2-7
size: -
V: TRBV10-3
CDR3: CAISEHLAVASYEQYF
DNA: TGTGCCATCAGTGAGCATCTAGCGGTAGCATCCTACGAGCAGTACTTC

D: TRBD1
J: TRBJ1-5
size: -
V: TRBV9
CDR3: CASSVDAGTDLSNQPQHF
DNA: TGTGCCAGCAGCGTAGATGCAGGGACAGACCTTAGCAATCAGCCCCAGCATTTT

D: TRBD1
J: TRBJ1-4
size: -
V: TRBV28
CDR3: CASSGSDRLNEKLFF
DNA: TGTGCCAGCAGTGGGTCGGACAGGCTCAATGAAAAACTGTTTTTT

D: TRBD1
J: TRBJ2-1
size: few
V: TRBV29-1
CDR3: CSARRHPGQLNEQFF
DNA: TGCAGCGCCCGACGCCACCCGGGACAGCTCAATGAGCAGTTCTTC

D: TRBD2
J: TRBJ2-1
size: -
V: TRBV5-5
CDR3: CASSWRTSGNEQFF
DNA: TGTGCCAGCAGCTGGCGGACTAGCGGCAATGAGCAGTTCTTC

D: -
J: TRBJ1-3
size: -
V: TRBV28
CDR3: CASGRTNSGNTIYF
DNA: TGTGCATCGGGACGGACGAACTCTGGAAACACCATATATTTT

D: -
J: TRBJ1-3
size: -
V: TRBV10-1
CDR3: CASSAKASGNTIYF
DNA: TGCGCCAGCAGTGCTAAGGCCTCTGGAAACACCATATATTTT

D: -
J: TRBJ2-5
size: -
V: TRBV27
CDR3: CASSLTGYRETQYF
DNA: TGTGCCAGCAGCTTAACAGGGTATCGAGAGACCCAGTACTTC

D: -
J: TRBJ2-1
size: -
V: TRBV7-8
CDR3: CASSRSRGGNSNEQFF
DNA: TGTGCCAGCAGCCGAAGTAGGGGGGGTAATAGCAATGAGCAGTTCTTC

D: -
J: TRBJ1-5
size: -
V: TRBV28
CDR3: CASSLGRTYSNQPQHF
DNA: TGTGCCAGCAGTTTGGGGCGGACTTATAGCAATCAGCCCCAGCATTTT

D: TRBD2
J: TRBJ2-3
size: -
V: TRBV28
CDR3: CASDSAGEADTQYF
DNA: TGTGCCAGCGACTCAGCGGGAGAAGCAGATACGCAGTATTTT

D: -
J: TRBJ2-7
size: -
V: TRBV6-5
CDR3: CASSYRGRSSYEQYF
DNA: TGTGCCAGCAGTTACCGTGGCAGGTCCTCCTACGAGCAGTACTTC

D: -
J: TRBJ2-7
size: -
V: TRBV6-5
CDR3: CASSTPGFPNEQYF
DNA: TGTGCCAGCAGTACACCAGGGTTCCCCAACGAGCAGTACTTC

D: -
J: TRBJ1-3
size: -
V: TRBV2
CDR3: CASRGVTRAIYF
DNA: TGTGCCAGCAGGGGGGTAACTCGGGCCATATATTTT

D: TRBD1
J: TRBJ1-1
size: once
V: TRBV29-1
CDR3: CSVGTGPNTEAFF
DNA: TGCAGCGTGGGGACAGGGCCCAACACTGAAGCTTTCTTT

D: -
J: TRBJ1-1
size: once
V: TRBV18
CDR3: CASSPFAENTEAFF
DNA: TGTGCCAGCTCACCTTTCGCGGAGAACACTGAAGCTTTCTTT

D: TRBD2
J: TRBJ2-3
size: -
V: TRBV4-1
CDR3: CASSLGTSGSITDTQYF
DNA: TGCGCCAGCAGCCTGGGGACTAGCGGGAGTATCACAGATACGCAGTATTTT

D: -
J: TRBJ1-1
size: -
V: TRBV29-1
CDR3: CSVAGSWGNTEAFF
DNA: TGCAGCGTGGCAGGGTCGTGGGGGAACACTGAAGCTTTCTTT

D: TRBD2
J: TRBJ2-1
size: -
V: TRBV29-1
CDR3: CSVDRTSRYYNEQFF
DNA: TGCAGCGTTGACCGGACTAGCCGCTACTACAATGAGCAGTTCTTC

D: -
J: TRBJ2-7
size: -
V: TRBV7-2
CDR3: CASSFPPYEQYF
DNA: TGTGCCAGCAGCTTCCCCCCCTACGAGCAGTACTTC

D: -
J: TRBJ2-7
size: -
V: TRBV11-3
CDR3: CASSLVSYEQYF
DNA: TGTGCCAGCAGCTTAGTTAGCTACGAGCAGTACTTC

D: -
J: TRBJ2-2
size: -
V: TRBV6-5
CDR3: CASSYDRNTGELFF
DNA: TGTGCCAGCAGTTACGACAGAAACACCGGGGAGCTGTTTTTT

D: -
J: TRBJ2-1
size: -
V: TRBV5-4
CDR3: CASSFRAGINEQFF
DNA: TGTGCCAGCAGCTTTCGTGCAGGGATTAATGAGCAGTTCTTC

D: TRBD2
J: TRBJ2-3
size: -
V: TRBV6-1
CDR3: CASSEGEGTDTQYF
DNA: TGTGCCAGCAGTGAAGGGGAGGGGACAGATACGCAGTATTTT

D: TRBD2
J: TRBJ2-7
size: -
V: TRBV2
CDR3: CASGQGLAHHEQYF
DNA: TGTGCCAGCGGCCAGGGACTAGCACACCACGAGCAGTACTTC

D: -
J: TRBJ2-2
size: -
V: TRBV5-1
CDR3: CASSFGTTNTGELFF
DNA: TGCGCCAGCAGCTTTGGCACTACCAACACCGGGGAGCTGTTTTTT

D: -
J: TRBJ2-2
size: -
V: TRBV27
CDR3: CASSLSLPTLGELFF
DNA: TGTGCCAGCAGTTTATCGCTGCCCACTTTAGGGGAGCTGTTTTTT

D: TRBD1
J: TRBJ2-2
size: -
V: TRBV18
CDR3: CASSLIPTTGPNTGELFF
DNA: TGTGCCAGCTCACTCATACCTACGACAGGGCCGAACACCGGGGAGCTGTTTTTT

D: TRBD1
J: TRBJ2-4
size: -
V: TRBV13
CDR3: CASSTGQGRWTKNIQYF
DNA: TGTGCCAGCAGCACAGGACAGGGGCGGTGGACCAAAAACATTCAGTACTTC

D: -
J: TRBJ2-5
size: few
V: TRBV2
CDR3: CASSSQGKETQYF
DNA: TGTGCCAGCAGTAGTCAGGGGAAGGAGACCCAGTACTTC

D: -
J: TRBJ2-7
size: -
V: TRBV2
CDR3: CASSDIGEQYF
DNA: TGTGCCAGCAGTGATATAGGGGAGCAGTACTTC

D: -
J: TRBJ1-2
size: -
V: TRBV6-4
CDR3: CASSDTGSGGYTF
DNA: TGTGCCAGCAGTGACACAGGTAGTGGAGGCTACACCTTC

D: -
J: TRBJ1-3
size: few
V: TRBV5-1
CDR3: CASSLEGGSGNTIYF
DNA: TGCGCCAGCAGCTTGGAAGGAGGGTCCGGAAACACCATATATTTT

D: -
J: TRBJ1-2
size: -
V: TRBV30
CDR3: CAWMGGLDGYTF
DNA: TGTGCCTGGATGGGGGGGCTCGATGGCTACACCTTC

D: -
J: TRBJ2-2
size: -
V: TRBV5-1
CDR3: CASSLPEQGDTGELFF
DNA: TGCGCCAGCAGCCTACCGGAACAGGGAGACACCGGGGAGCTGTTTTTT

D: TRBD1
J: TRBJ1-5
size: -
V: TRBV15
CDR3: CATSRGTGSSQPQHF
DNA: TGTGCCACCAGCAGAGGGACAGGGTCCAGCCAGCCCCAGCATTTT

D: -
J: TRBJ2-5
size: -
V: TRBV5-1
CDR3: CASSLTVVETQYF
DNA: TGCGCCAGCAGCTTGACAGTTGTCGAGACCCAGTACTTC

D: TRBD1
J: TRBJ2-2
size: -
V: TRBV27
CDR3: CASSFQRQGANTGELFF
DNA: TGTGCCAGCAGTTTCCAAAGACAGGGGGCGAACACCGGGGAGCTGTTTTTT

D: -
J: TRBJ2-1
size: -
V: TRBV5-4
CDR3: CASSLGGPYNEQFF
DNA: TGTGCCAGCAGCTTGGGAGGTCCCTACAATGAGCAGTTCTTC

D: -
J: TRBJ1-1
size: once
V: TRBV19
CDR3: CASSKGENTEAFF
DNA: TGTGCCAGTAGTAAAGGGGAGAACACTGAAGCTTTCTTT

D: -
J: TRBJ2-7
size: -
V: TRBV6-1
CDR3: CASIGGVAYEQYF
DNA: TGTGCCAGCATTGGGGGAGTCGCCTACGAGCAGTACTTC

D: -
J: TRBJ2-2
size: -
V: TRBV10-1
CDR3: CASSEQGNTGELFF
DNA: TGCGCCAGCAGTGAACAGGGAAACACCGGGGAGCTGTTTTTT

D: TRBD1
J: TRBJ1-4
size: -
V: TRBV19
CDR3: CASSLRDRGVEKLFF
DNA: TGTGCCAGTAGTCTTAGGGACAGGGGTGTCGAAAAACTGTTTTTT

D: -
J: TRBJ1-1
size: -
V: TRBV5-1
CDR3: CASSPPGGNTEAFF
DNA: TGCGCCAGCAGCCCGCCCGGGGGGAACACTGAAGCTTTCTTT

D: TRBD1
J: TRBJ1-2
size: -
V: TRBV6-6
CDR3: CASSTSDRVYGYTF
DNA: TGTGCCAGCAGTACCTCGGACAGGGTCTATGGCTACACCTTC

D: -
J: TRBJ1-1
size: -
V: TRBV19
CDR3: CASSILAPMNTEAFF
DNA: TGTGCCAGTAGTATTCTCGCACCAATGAACACTGAAGCTTTCTTT

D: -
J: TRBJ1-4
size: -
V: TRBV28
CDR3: CASRAQGRSEKLFF
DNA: TGTGCCAGCAGAGCACAGGGTAGGAGTGAAAAACTGTTTTTT

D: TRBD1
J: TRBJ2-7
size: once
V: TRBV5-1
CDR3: CASSGDRGSDEQYF
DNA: TGCGCCAGCAGCGGGGACAGGGGGTCGGACGAGCAGTACTTC

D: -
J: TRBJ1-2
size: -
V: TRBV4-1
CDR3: CASSQDLRNYGYTF
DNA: TGCGCCAGCAGCCAAGATCTGAGAAACTATGGCTACACCTTC

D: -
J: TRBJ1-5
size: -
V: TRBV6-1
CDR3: CASSERGGVRNQPQHF
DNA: TGTGCCAGCAGTGAAAGGGGGGGCGTTCGCAATCAGCCCCAGCATTTT

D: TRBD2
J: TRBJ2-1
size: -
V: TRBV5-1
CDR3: CASSLGKLAGWANEQFF
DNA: TGCGCCAGCAGCTTGGGCAAACTAGCGGGATGGGCGAATGAGCAGTTCTTC

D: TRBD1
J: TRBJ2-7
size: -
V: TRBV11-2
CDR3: CASSARQGAYEQYF
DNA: TGTGCCAGCAGCGCACGACAGGGGGCCTACGAGCAGTACTTC

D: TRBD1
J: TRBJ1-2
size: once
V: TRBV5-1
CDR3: CASSTGQGVGYTF
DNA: TGCGCCAGCAGCACCGGACAGGGCGTTGGCTACACCTTC